The rows below give T cell receptor beta chains drawn from one sample of a study of identical twins. TCRdb used MiXCR to reprocess the 5' RACE reads, holding one entry per CDR3 protein. The sample shows some 790,000 distinct CDR3 sequences, 18% of them seen only once. These sequences were also reported in another study, on T cells expressing NK-cell markers.

The sequencing input was PBMCs. The receptors come from a woman aged 18-29 years in good health. Each CDR3 is given with its conserved first and last residue. A D gene is named only where the DNA matches it firmly. Rows may omit the clone size; those that give it use once, few, many or a size class.

V,size,J,D,CDR3,DNA
TRBV7-6,NA,TRBJ2-5,NA,CASSSSPLGLETQYF,TGTGCCAGCAGCTCCAGTCCCCTAGGCCTGGAGACCCAGTACTTC
TRBV27,NA,TRBJ2-7,NA,CASSSDETYEQYF,TGTGCCAGCAGTTCAGACGAAACTTACGAGCAGTACTTC
TRBV27,NA,TRBJ2-1,NA,CASSLVAGFNEQFF,TGTGCCAGCAGTTTAGTCGCGGGGTTTAATGAGCAGTTCTTC
TRBV5-1,few,TRBJ2-3,NA,CASSLLNILTDTQYF,TGCGCCAGCAGCTTGCTCAATATTCTGACAGATACGCAGTATTTT
TRBV25-1,NA,TRBJ1-2,NA,CASSTASWAGYTF,TGTGCCAGCTCTACGGCCTCTTGGGCTGGCTACACCTTC
TRBV7-9,few,TRBJ2-1,NA,CASSPRLGSNSYNEQFF,TGTGCCAGCAGCCCCCGTCTGGGCAGCAACTCCTACAATGAGCAGTTCTTC
TRBV20-1,NA,TRBJ2-1,TRBD2,CSARRGGLAGGNEQFF,TGCAGTGCTAGAAGGGGCGGACTAGCGGGAGGCAATGAGCAGTTCTTC
TRBV18,few,TRBJ2-7,TRBD1,CATRPGTASTYEQYF,TGTGCCACCCGTCCCGGGACAGCAAGTACCTACGAGCAGTACTTC
TRBV10-3,few,TRBJ2-3,TRBD2,CAIGTSGSDTQYF,TGTGCCATCGGGACTAGCGGGAGTGATACGCAGTATTTT
TRBV5-8,NA,TRBJ2-7,TRBD2,CASSLPGTSRDAQYF,TGTGCCAGCAGCTTGCCCGGGACTAGTAGGGACGCGCAGTACTTC
TRBV10-3,NA,TRBJ2-6,NA,CAISDVPRGQPALGANVLTF,TGTGCCATCAGTGATGTTCCGAGGGGCCAACCAGCGCTTGGGGCCAACGTCCTGACTTTC
TRBV7-8,few,TRBJ1-1,NA,CASSLSESGTEAFF,TGTGCCAGCAGCTTATCCGAATCAGGTACTGAAGCTTTCTTT
TRBV5-1,NA,TRBJ2-5,TRBD2,CASSTVAGGETQYF,TGCGCCAGCAGCACGGTAGCGGGGGGAGAGACCCAGTACTTC
TRBV9,NA,TRBJ1-1,NA,CASSIQGGNTEAFF,TGTGCCAGCAGCATACAGGGAGGGAACACTGAAGCTTTCTTT
TRBV7-2,NA,TRBJ2-5,TRBD1,CASSFNRGRETQYF,TGTGCCAGCAGCTTTAACAGGGGAAGAGAGACCCAGTACTTC
TRBV5-1,NA,TRBJ1-2,NA,CASSSTSGSRYYGYTF,TGCGCCAGCAGCTCGACCTCCGGGAGTCGGTACTATGGCTACACCTTC
TRBV12-5,few,TRBJ2-7,NA,CATPLPPAQYF,TGTGCTACTCCCCTGCCACCTGCGCAGTACTTC
TRBV12-5,NA,TRBJ2-5,NA,CASGLDGQPQETQYF,TGTGCTAGTGGTTTGGACGGACAGCCCCAAGAGACCCAGTACTTC
TRBV30,few,TRBJ2-1,NA,CAWSPPASDYGEQFF,TGTGCCTGGAGTCCTCCGGCTAGCGACTATGGTGAGCAGTTCTTC
TRBV12-3/TRBV12-4,NA,TRBJ2-5,NA,CASSRSEIQETQYF,TGTGCCAGCAGTCGTTCAGAGATCCAAGAGACCCAGTACTTC
TRBV15,few,TRBJ2-1,NA,CATRPVGAGSYNEQFF,TGTGCCACCAGGCCCGTAGGGGCGGGCTCCTACAATGAGCAGTTCTTC
TRBV12-3/TRBV12-4,NA,TRBJ1-6,NA,CASSLYGNNSPLHF,TGTGCCAGCAGTTTGTATGGAAACAATTCACCCCTCCACTTT
TRBV7-2,few,TRBJ2-3,TRBD2,CASSLGLARTTDTQYF,TGTGCCAGCAGCTTGGGACTAGCCCGGACCACAGATACGCAGTATTTT
TRBV12-3/TRBV12-4,NA,TRBJ1-4,NA,CASRYSRREEKLFF,TGTGCCAGCAGATACAGCCGGAGGGAGGAAAAACTGTTTTTT
TRBV5-1,NA,TRBJ1-2,NA,CASSPATGTDFVGYTF,TGCGCCAGCAGCCCGGCAACCGGGACGGACTTCGTAGGCTACACCTTC
TRBV5-1,few,TRBJ1-5,NA,CASSTGAGEDQPQHF,TGCGCCAGCAGCACCGGGGCAGGGGAGGATCAGCCCCAGCATTTT